Following are 5 T cell receptor beta chains from one sample sequenced in a study of T cell responses to AZD1222 COVID-19 vaccine. Some clones are missing from TCRdb's copy, which holds only in-frame ones; the method was immunoSEQ multiplex PCR. This table has around 110,000 clones, more than 80% appearing once. Here the sequenced sample was peripheral blood, taken on day 0 of AZD1222 vaccination. The receptors here all came from an adult in good health.

CDR3 sequence reads: CASSDSSGANVLTF. DNA for the CDR3: TGCGCCAGCAGCGACAGCTCTGGGGCCAACGTCCTGACTTTC. This rearrangement joins TRBV5-1 to TRBJ2-6, with D perhaps TRBD1 (5 bases). The V end was cut by 4 bases, the J end by 0 bases, with 5 bases between. This CDR3 is built from 14 residues. Per germline, CDR1 SGHRS and CDR2 YFSETQ. Based on the CDR3 plus reference TRBV5-1 and TRBJ2-6, the full variable domain is KAGVTQTPRYLIKTRGQQVTLSCSPISGHRSVSWYQQTPGQGLQFLFEYFSETQRNKGNFPGRFSGRQFSNSRSEMNVSTLELGDSALYLCASSDSSGANVLTFGAGSRLTVL.

The J gene is TRBJ1-2, the V gene TRBV27; D is unresolved. This CDR3 has 12 amino acids. Trimming removed 7 bases at V and 9 bases at J, with 15 bases between. CDR1 MNHEY and CDR2 SMNVEV come from the germline V gene (reference sequence). The CDR3 nucleotides are TGTGCCAGCAACGGCCGACGGCAGTGCTACACCTTC. As protein: CASNGRRQCYTF.

The chain carries TRBV28 and TRBJ2-2, with TRBD2 matching 7 bases. CDR1 and CDR2 (germline): MDHEN, SYDVKM. V shed 7 bases and J 13 bases; nucleotides not matched to a gene: 6. The CDR3 runs 11 residues. For the CDR3, the DNA is TGTGCCAGCACCTGGGAGGGAGTGCTGTTTTTT. It translates to CASTWEGVLFF. The variable domain in full, completed from reference TRBV28 and TRBJ2-2, reads DVKVTQSSRYLVKRTGEKVFLECVQDMDHENMFWYRQDPGLGLRLIYFSYDVKMKEKGDIPEGYSVSREKKERFSLILESASTNQTSMYLCASTWEGVLFFGEGSRLTVL.

The rearrangement links TRBV28 to TRBJ2-1; 7 nucleotides line up with TRBD1. Germline V gene lookup returns CDR1 MDHEN and CDR2 SYDVKM. The ends lost 5 bases at V and 4 bases at J; junction bases unmatched: 17. The CDR3 has 18 residues. The CDR3 is CASSPPLVGGNLYNEQFF. CDR3 in DNA: TGTGCCAGCAGTCCCCCCCTGGTAGGGGGCAATCTATACAATGAGCAGTTCTTC.

This clone was detected a few times. The genes are TRBV7-2 and TRBJ2-2; 10 bases fit TRBD1. J gave up 0 bases and V 5 bases, and 9 bases lay outside the gene matches. CDR3 size: 18 residues. The germline V gene encodes CDR1 SGHTA and CDR2 FQGNSA. Written as DNA, the CDR3 is TGTGCCAGCAGCCATACGGGACAGGGGTGGTCGAACACCGGGGAGCTGTTTTTT. As protein: CASSHTGQGWSNTGELFF.